The sequence of this T cell receptor (beta chain) was determined in a study of blood T cells in healthy people across ages. Study-level findings and limits: The authors considered diversity estimates from one million T cells to be underestimates. There was no known CMV status for donors, so expanded clonotype changes were possibly confounded.

The extraction recovered at least 5 micrograms of total RNA per sample. Germline lookup yields CDR1 SGHTS and CDR2 YDEGEE. V shed 5 bases and J shed 5 bases, with 8 bases lying between them. The CDR3 contains 11 residues. Then a second PCR, running about 6 to 12 cycles, was carried out with a sample-barcoded 5' primer and a J-beta primer mix. From the 5' RACE reads, TCRdb called clonotypes with MiXCR, one entry per CDR3 protein. This table has hundreds of thousands of distinct CDR3 sequences, about 25% appearing once. On this clonotype: Its antigen is undetermined.

This same sample was also taken into another study, of T cells of mothers and their children. This second report adds: Addition of sample barcodes and 2-4 random nucleotides occurred through the M1S primer of the second PCR.

The TCR originated in a boy aged 5-17 years in good health. The sample consisted of blood. The V call is TRBV5-8, the J call TRBJ2-7; D is undetermined. CDR3 DNA: TGTGCCAGCAGGAAGAGAAACGAGCAGTACTTC. Translation gives CASRKRNEQYF.